These 24 T cell receptor beta chains were sequenced from one sample in a study of metastatic and nonmetastatic thyroid tumors. TCRdb called clones again from the PCR reads with MiXCR. Among around 19,000 clones listed, about a third were seen once. None of the patients had undergone any treatment ahead of thyroid surgery. Sequencing was performed on tumor tissue. The receptors were sampled from a male donor with papillary thyroid cancer or a benign thyroid nodule (not recorded which). Some clones in this sample may be carry-over from other donors' samples.

This clone is categorized as medium-sized. The rearrangement links TRBV5-1 to TRBJ1-1; D not resolved. Germline values: CDR1 SGHRS, CDR2 YFSETQ. This CDR3 contains 15 residues. Trimming took 0 bases from V and 0 from J, leaving 9 bases between them. The CDR3 loop reads CASSLEGAVNTEAFF. The DNA for the CDR3 is TGCGCCAGCAGCTTGGAGGGCGCAGTGAACACTGAAGCTTTCTTT. The full variable domain, in which reference TRBV5-1 and TRBJ1-1 provide the parts outside the CDR3, is KAGVTQTPRYLIKTRGQQVTLSCSPISGHRSVSWYQQTPGQGLQFLFEYFSETQRNKGNFPGRFSGRQFSNSRSEMNVSTLELGDSALYLCASSLEGAVNTEAFFGQGTRLTVV.

This clone was seen at least ten times. This rearrangement joins TRBV27 to TRBJ2-1, with D possibly being TRBD2 (5 bases). Germline V gene sequence: CDR1 MNHEY, CDR2 SMNVEV (reference sequence). The CDR3 loop spans 18 amino acids. V lost 6 bases, J lost 2 bases, and 23 bases lay in between. The CDR3 loop reads CASRSVWELSPTYNEQFF. The DNA for the CDR3 is TGTGCCAGCAGAAGTGTGTGGGAGCTCTCCCCAACCTACAATGAGCAGTTCTTC.

In its sample, this clone was seen once. The V gene is TRBV5-6, the J gene TRBJ1-6; D might be TRBD1 (6 bases). This CDR3 contains 16 residues. Trimming pared 0 bases from V and 6 bases from J, leaving 13 bases between. The germline V gene has CDR1 SGHDT and CDR2 YYEEEE. The CDR3 coding sequence is TGTGCCAGCAGCTTGGGGGGGCTTTCCCCTAATTCACCCCTCCACTTT. Residues: CASSLGGLSPNSPLHF.

By sample fraction, this clone is medium-sized. This chain uses TRBV6-1 with TRBJ2-6; perhaps TRBD1 as D (5 bases). Trimming cost V 3 bases and J 0 bases, with 6 bases left between them. Germline CDR1 is MNHNS and CDR2 is SASEGT. The CDR3 extends over 15 amino acids. DNA of the CDR3: TGTGCCAGCAGTGAGGACAACTCTGGGGCCAACGTCCTGACTTTC. Amino acids: CASSEDNSGANVLTF.

This clone was observed many times. The chain uses TRBV6-5 and TRBJ2-3; D perhaps matches TRBD1 (6 bases). Germline CDR1 and CDR2: MNHEY and SVGAGI. This CDR3 has 14 amino acids. The ends were cut back, 2 bases at V and 3 bases at J, with 9 bases in the middle. CDR3 nucleotides: TGTGCCAGCAGTTACCGGACAGTTACAGATACGCAGTATTTT. As protein: CASSYRTVTDTQYF.

This clone was observed many times. This same CDR3 is encoded by further DNA sequences in the sample. This chain joins TRBV7-3 and TRBJ2-7; TRBD1 aligns across 8 bases. This CDR3 region has 13 residues. With 3 bases clipped from V and 7 bases from J, the junction kept 5 bases outside the gene matches. CDR1 is SGHTA and CDR2 is FQGTGA in the germline V gene. The CDR3 here is CASSLGTGLEQYF. The CDR3 DNA sequence: TGTGCCAGCAGCTTGGGGACAGGCCTTGAGCAGTACTTC. The variable domain in full, completed from reference TRBV7-3 and TRBJ2-7, reads GAGVSQTPSNKVTEKGKYVELRCDPISGHTALYWYRQSLGQGPEFLIYFQGTGAADDSGLPNDRFFAVRPEGSVSTLKIQRTERGDSAVYLCASSLGTGLEQYFGPGTRLTVT.

This clone showed up many times. A much larger clonotype is one base distant, so this may be a read error. The sample carries other DNA sequences with the same CDR3. The genes are TRBV19 and TRBJ1-2; possibly TRBD1 for D (5 bases). The CDR3 covers 14 residues. Germline-derived CDR1 and CDR2 are LNHDA and SQIVND (reference sequence). CDR3 loop: CASSRDGFNYGYTF. The CDR3 coding sequence is TGTGCCAGCTCCCGGGACGGATTTAACTACGGCTACACCTTC.

This clone was found a few times. This likely comes from a read error, as the CDR3 has no conserved phenylalanine or tryptophan at its end. The chain joins TRBV15 to TRBJ2-6; TRBD1 might be the D (5 bases). This CDR3 is 16 amino acids long. Germline V gene sequence: CDR1 LNHNV, CDR2 YYDKDF (reference sequence). CDR3 nucleotides: TGTGCCACCAGCAGAGATATGACCTCTGGGGCCAACTTCCTGACTCTC. Translating it yields CATSRDMTSGANFLTL.

Ten or more counts support this clone. This chain connects TRBV10-3 to TRBJ2-1; 10 bases map to TRBD2. Germline V gives CDR1 ENHRY, CDR2 SYGVKD. The length of the CDR3 is 17 residues. V was clipped by 3 bases and J by 4 bases; unmatched bases: 9. The CDR3 loop reads CAISDYTSGNPYNEQFF. The CDR3 nucleotides read TGTGCCATCAGTGACTATACTAGCGGGAACCCGTACAATGAGCAGTTCTTC.

This clone is medium-sized. This chain links TRBV28 with TRBJ1-1; D remains ambiguous. The V end was cut by 6 bases, the J end by 3 bases, with 11 bases between. The length of the CDR3 is 13 residues. Germline V gene sequence: CDR1 MDHEN, CDR2 SYDVKM. The CDR3: CASSPLTYTEAFF. The CDR3 DNA follows: TGTGCCAGCAGCCCCCTGACATACACTGAAGCTTTCTTT.

This clone was found a few times. This chain joins TRBV6-4 and TRBJ2-3; no reliable D call. Germline V gene sequence: CDR1 MRHNA, CDR2 SNTAGT. Trimming took off 2 bases at V and 2 bases at J, with 8 bases between the two ends. This CDR3 comprises 14 residues. CDR3 DNA sequence: TGTGCCAGCAGTGACGAGGCGGACACAGATACGCAGTATTTT. Encoded protein: CASSDEADTDTQYF.

This chain connects TRBV12-3 or TRBV12-4 to TRBJ2-7; a possible D gene is TRBD1 (6 bases). This CDR3 contains 11 residues. V was clipped by 6 bases and J by 6 bases, with 9 bases between them. In DNA, the CDR3 is TGTGCCAGCAGCCTCAGGGGCGAGCAGTACTTC. Translation: CASSLRGEQYF.

This chain links TRBV10-1 with TRBJ2-2; TRBD1 aligns across 10 bases. CDR1 and CDR2 (germline): WNHNN, SYGVQD (reference sequence). This CDR3 spans 16 amino acids. V was clipped by 4 bases and J by 10 bases; unmatched bases: 12. The CDR3 sequence is CASSADRGLLGVELFF. CDR3 coding DNA: TGCGCCAGCAGTGCTGACAGGGGGCTCTTGGGTGTGGAGCTGTTTTTT.

This clone came up a few times. The V call is TRBV28, the J call TRBJ1-2; 7 nucleotides align to TRBD1. CDR1 is MDHEN and CDR2 is SYDVKM in the germline V gene. CDR3 length equals 13 residues. After removal of 6 bases from V and 4 bases from J, the junction contained 5 bases not matched to a gene. CDR3 amino acids: CASRLTGTYGYTF. In DNA, the CDR3 is TGTGCCAGCAGATTGACAGGGACCTATGGCTACACCTTC.

This clone was detected many times. The chain links TRBV5-4 to TRBJ2-7; D gene unclear. Trimming took 7 bases from V and 1 from J, leaving 9 bases between them. CDR1 is SGHNT, CDR2 YYREEE, per germline (reference sequence). The CDR3 is 12 residues long. The CDR3 DNA reads as TGTGCCAGCCAACTCCTATCCTACGAGCAGTACTTC. Encoded protein: CASQLLSYEQYF.

By sample share, this clone is medium-sized (0.01 to 0.1%). The genes are TRBV2 and TRBJ1-1; a weak D match, TRBD1 (5 bases). V lost 5 bases and J 0 bases, leaving 10 bases between the germline ends. This CDR3 is 14 amino acids long. CDR1 and CDR2 (germline): SNHLY, FYNNEI. This CDR3 is CASSTGVLNTEAFF. CDR3 coding DNA: TGTGCCAGCAGTACGGGGGTCTTGAACACTGAAGCTTTCTTT.

This clone was observed a few times. The chain has TRBV27 and TRBJ2-1; 7 positions match TRBD2. CDR1 and CDR2 (germline): MNHEY, SMNVEV (reference sequence). V gave up 6 bases and J gave up 1 base; unmatched junction bases: 3. This CDR3 spans 14 amino acids. The CDR3, as DNA: TGTGCCAGCAGCTCTAGCGGATCCTACAATGAGCAGTTCTTC. Translation: CASSSSGSYNEQFF.

Of note for this clone: This is likely a read error, given that the CDR3 carries no conserved phenylalanine or tryptophan at its end. The J gene is TRBJ1-1, the V gene TRBV5-1, with D possibly being TRBD1 (5 bases). Trimming pared 6 bases from V and 1 base from J, leaving 10 bases between. This CDR3 comprises 13 residues. Germline CDR1 reads SGHRS; CDR2 reads YFSETQ. For the CDR3, the DNA is TGCGCCAGCACCATCCAGGGGAACACTGAAGCTTTCCTT. This gives the protein CASTIQGNTEAFL.

This clone was counted at least ten times. This chain connects TRBV7-9 to TRBJ2-5; D is uncertain. Between the trimmed V and J ends, which lost 1 base and 4 bases, there was a span of 4 bases. This CDR3 is built from 12 residues. Germline CDR1 and CDR2: SEHNR and FQNEAQ (reference sequence). CDR3 DNA: TGTGCCAGCAGCTTAGTTGGAGAGACCCAGTACTTC. This codes for CASSLVGETQYF.

This clone has just a few counts. At one end the junction does not follow the germline gene, possibly because of a read error. The chain recombines TRBV4-2 with TRBJ1-5, with D possibly matching TRBD1 (5 bases). CDR1 and CDR2 (germline): LGHNA, YNFKEQ. This CDR3 comprises 16 residues. In nucleotides, the CDR3 is TGTGTCAGCAGCCACACGATAACAGGTGGCTCTCAGCCCCAGCATTTT. Translated: CVSSHTITGGSQPQHF.

This chain joins TRBV6-5 and TRBJ1-5, with 7 bases lining up with TRBD1. The CDR3 has 15 residues. From germline, CDR1 is MNHEY and CDR2 SVGAGI. Trimming cost V 2 bases and J 6 bases; bases outside gene matches: 7. The CDR3 sequence: CASSYQGQVSQPQHF. In DNA, the CDR3 is TGTGCCAGCAGTTACCAAGGACAGGTCAGTCAGCCCCAGCATTTT.

This clone was observed a single time. The gene calls are TRBV11-2 and TRBJ1-4, with 8 bases that match TRBD1. J was trimmed by 3 bases and V by 3 bases; bases with no gene match: 3. Germline assignment: CDR1 SGHAT and CDR2 FQNNGV. CDR3 size: 15 residues. Here the CDR3 DNA reads TGTGCCAGCAGCTTTGGACAGGGCTCTAATGAAAAACTGTTTTTT. Translation gives CASSFGQGSNEKLFF.

This sequence joins TRBV11-2 and TRBJ2-1, with D possibly being TRBD1 (6 bases). CDR1 SGHAT and CDR2 FQNNGV come from the germline V gene. With 5 bases removed from V and 9 bases from J, the gap between germline ends came to 20 bases. This CDR3 has 15 amino acids. CDR3 residues: CASSRECTGTREQFF. The CDR3 nucleotides are TGTGCCAGCAGCCGAGAATGTACAGGGACGCGTGAGCAGTTCTTC.

By share of the sample, this clone is medium-sized. This rearrangement joins TRBV18 to TRBJ2-3; TRBD2 matches at 12 bases. V gave up 3 bases and J gave up 4 bases; unmatched junction bases: 2. CDR1 is KGHSH, CDR2 LQKENI, per germline. CDR3 length: 15 amino acids. The CDR3 DNA reads as TGTGCCAGCTCACCGACTAGCGGGAGCCCAGATACGCAGTATTTT. This encodes CASSPTSGSPDTQYF.